These 30 T cell receptor beta chains were all obtained from the same sample, sequenced in a study of cytomegalovirus exposure and HLA in healthy donors. The PCR used 60 Vbeta and 13 Jbeta primers. Using immunoSEQ multiplex PCR, the repertoire was profiled, and TCRdb retains in-frame clones only, with some absent. The table shows 40,000 to 55,000 clones, with about four fifths occurring only once. Sequencing used PBMCs. These receptors were taken from a boy between 10 and 17 years old in good health and CMV-seropositive.

J is TRBJ1-3 and V is TRBV21-1; the table gives TRBD1 as D, unverified against the DNA. TRBV21-1 is deemed a pseudogene. The CDR3 totals 16 residues. CDR3 protein: CASSKGRTVQGNTIYF. The CDR3 DNA follows: TGTGCCAGCAGCAAAGGACGGACAGTCCAAGGAAACACCATATATTTT.

This clone was found once. V is TRBV11-3 and J is TRBJ2-2; 7 nucleotides agree with TRBD1. V was pared by 3 bases and J by 5 bases, with 6 bases of the junction left unmatched. The length of the CDR3 is 15 residues. CDR1 is SGHNT and CDR2 is YENEEA in the germline V gene. CDR3 protein: CASSFGTATTGELFF. The CDR3 DNA follows: TGTGCCAGCAGCTTTGGGACAGCCACAACCGGGGAGCTGTTTTTT.

This clone was seen more than once but under ten times. The chain has TRBV15 and TRBJ1-2; no firm D call. Trimming stripped 5 bases from V and 8 bases from J, with 12 bases between. There are 12 residues in the CDR3. Germline CDR1 reads LNHNV; CDR2 reads YYDKDF (reference sequence). This CDR3 is CATSSGVSGYTF. DNA for the CDR3: TGTGCCACCAGCTCCGGGGTATCCGGCTACACCTTC.

The chain links TRBV2 to TRBJ1-2; D may be TRBD1 (6 bases). CDR1 is SNHLY and CDR2 is FYNNEI in the germline V gene. This CDR3 contains 14 residues. Trimming pared 3 bases from V and 8 bases from J, leaving 16 bases between. Here the CDR3 DNA reads TGTGCCAGCAGTGACTGGGGGGGCATGGGAGGCTACACCTTC. This sequence encodes CASSDWGGMGGYTF.

The genes are TRBV27 and TRBJ1-2; 12 positions agree with TRBD1. Looked up from germline, CDR1 is MNHEY and CDR2 is SMNVEV (reference sequence). Trimming took 10 bases from V and 6 from J; bases not matched to a gene: 3. The CDR3 contains 12 residues. DNA of the CDR3: TGTGCCACTCGGGACAGGGGGCATGGCTACACCTTC. This sequence encodes CATRDRGHGYTF.

The chain is built from TRBV6-6 and TRBJ2-5, with 9 bases lining up with TRBD1. V was clipped by 5 bases and J by 1 base; unmatched bases: 5. In germline, CDR1 is MNHNY, CDR2 SVGAGI (reference sequence). This CDR3 comprises 15 residues. The CDR3 spells CASSSRDRAQETQYF. The CDR3 region has the DNA TGTGCCAGCAGTAGCCGGGACAGGGCCCAAGAGACCCAGTACTTC.

This chain uses TRBV4-2 with TRBJ2-3; 9 bases are shared with TRBD2. V lost 4 bases and J lost 1; bases outside the gene matches: 6. The CDR3 length is 16 residues. Germline lookup yields CDR1 LGHNA and CDR2 YNFKEQ. The CDR3 protein is CASSLQAGGGTDTQYF. The CDR3 DNA reads TGTGCCAGCAGCCTTCAAGCGGGGGGCGGCACAGATACGCAGTATTTT.

V usage is TRBV4-2 and J usage is TRBJ1-2, with 7 bases that match TRBD1. With V trimmed by 2 bases and J by 2 bases, 8 bases remained unmatched. The V gene's germline CDR1 is LGHNA and CDR2 YNFKEQ. The CDR3 loop spans 16 amino acids. The CDR3 sequence is CASSQSTTGPNYGYTF. The CDR3, as DNA: TGTGCCAGCAGCCAAAGTACGACAGGGCCAAACTATGGCTACACCTTC.

A few counts support this clone. The chain carries TRBV4-2 and TRBJ2-1, with 11 bases fitting TRBD2. The junction had 8 bases not matched to a gene; V was cut back by 6 bases and J by 7 bases. CDR3 length equals 15 residues. Germline V gives CDR1 LGHNA, CDR2 YNFKEQ. The CDR3 coding sequence is TGTGCCAGCAGACTCCTAGCGGGGGGTGGGAATGAGCAGTTCTTC. Protein sequence: CASRLLAGGGNEQFF.

The V gene is TRBV6-1, the J gene TRBJ1-2; a weak D match, TRBD1 (5 bases). CDR3 length: 15 residues. Trimming took off 3 bases at V and 1 base at J, with 12 bases between the two ends. Germline V gene sequence: CDR1 MNHNS, CDR2 SASEGT. The CDR3 is CASSDQWGSNYGYTF. The CDR3 bases are TGTGCCAGCAGTGACCAGTGGGGCAGTAACTATGGCTACACCTTC.

This clone was found once. The chain couples TRBV19 to TRBJ1-3; D is possibly TRBD1 (5 bases). Trimming removed 8 bases at V and 4 bases at J, with 15 bases between. Germline lookup yields CDR1 LNHDA and CDR2 SQIVND (reference sequence). The CDR3 is made up of 14 amino acids. The CDR3 sequence is CASEDSQGGNTIYF. The DNA for the CDR3 is TGTGCCAGTGAAGACAGTCAGGGCGGAAACACCATATATTTT.

The J gene is TRBJ1-1, the V gene TRBV12-5, with D unclear. V was clipped by 7 bases and J by 2 bases, with 11 bases between them. The length of the CDR3 is 13 residues. Germline V CDR1 and CDR2: LGHNT, FRNRAP. The CDR3: CASVSGTNTEAFF. The CDR3 bases are TGTGCTAGTGTCAGCGGAACTAACACTGAAGCTTTCTTT.

This rearrangement joins TRBV9 to TRBJ2-1; D is perhaps TRBD1 (5 bases). Trimming took 1 base from V and 8 from J, leaving 16 bases between them. In germline, CDR1 is SGDLS, CDR2 YYNGEE. This CDR3 is 15 amino acids long. CDR3 DNA sequence: TGTGCCAGCAGCGTATGGGGCGGTCCCGCCGATGAGCAGTTCTTC. Translation gives CASSVWGGPADEQFF.

This rearrangement joins TRBV6-4 to TRBJ1-6, with 9 bases fitting TRBD1. V dropped 5 bases and J dropped 7; count of bases not matched to a gene: 6. Germline V gives CDR1 MRHNA, CDR2 SNTAGT. CDR3 length: 15 amino acids. The CDR3 spells CASSPRTGVNSPLHF. The CDR3 bases are TGTGCCAGCAGTCCCAGGACAGGGGTAAATTCACCCCTCCACTTT.

This chain uses TRBV6-5 with TRBJ2-3; D is possibly TRBD2 (5 bases). The germline V gene has CDR1 MNHEY and CDR2 SVGAGI. The CDR3 is made up of 13 amino acids. V was trimmed by 6 bases and J by 4 bases, leaving 11 bases between them. The CDR3 DNA sequence: TGTGCCAGCAGCCGCCCGGGGTCAGATACGCAGTATTTT. Its protein is CASSRPGSDTQYF.

The chain links TRBV5-1 to TRBJ2-5; TRBD2 might be the D (6 bases). The end of the DNA fits TRBJ2-7 better, so the J call may be wrong. CDR1 is SGHRS, CDR2 YFSETQ, per germline. This CDR3 has 13 residues. The CDR3 coding sequence is TGCGCCAGCAGCTTAGTGGGGGAGGACGAGCAGTACTTC. Its protein is CASSLVGEDEQYF.

The chain combines TRBV5-1 with TRBJ1-5; D remains unclear. The CDR3 totals 15 residues. The V end lost 0 bases, the J end lost 6 bases, and 13 bases lay between the germline ends. The germline gives CDR1 SGHRS, CDR2 YFSETQ. The CDR3 DNA follows: TGCGCCAGCAGCTTGGGAGGCGGGCACTCTCAGCCCCAGCATTTT. It codes for CASSLGGGHSQPQHF.

This rearrangement joins TRBV10-1 to TRBJ2-7; TRBD2 is a possible D gene (5 bases). The V gene's germline CDR1 is WNHNN and CDR2 SYGVQD (reference sequence). Deletions cut 2 bases from V and 5 bases from J, with 7 bases between. The CDR3 contains 12 residues. CDR3 in DNA: TGCGCCAGCAGTGAGGAGGGTAACGAGCAGTACTTC. Translated, it gives CASSEEGNEQYF.

The genes are TRBV11-1 and TRBJ1-2, with 10 bases aligning to TRBD1. In germline, CDR1 is SGHAT, CDR2 FQDESV (reference sequence). The CDR3 totals 15 residues. V lost 5 bases and J lost 8; bases outside the gene matches: 11. The DNA of the CDR3 is TGTGCCAGCAGCCGGGACAGGGGCGACTCTCTGGGCTACACCTTC. Translation: CASSRDRGDSLGYTF. Complete variable domain (other parts from reference TRBV11-1 and TRBJ1-2): EAEVAQSPRYKITEKSQAVAFWCDPISGHATLYWYRQILGQGPELLVQFQDESVVDDSQLPKDRFSAERLKGVDSTLKIQPAELGDSAMYLCASSRDRGDSLGYTFGSGTRLTVV.

The rearrangement joins TRBV5-1 to TRBJ1-1, with no clear D. Trimming removed 7 bases from V and 2 bases from J, with 9 bases in between. CDR1 is SGHRS and CDR2 is YFSETQ in the germline V gene. This CDR3 has 12 amino acids. The CDR3 spells CASSERNTEAFF. The CDR3 DNA reads TGCGCCAGCTCCGAGCGAAACACTGAAGCTTTCTTT.

Only a few counts were recorded for this clone. In DNA form, the CDR3 reads TGCGCCAGCAGCCATGGACAGGGAAACGGAGGAAACACCATATATTTT. As protein: CASSHGQGNGGNTIYF. This chain connects TRBV5-1 to TRBJ1-3; 8 positions agree with TRBD1. The trim removed 4 bases at V and 4 bases at J, leaving 10 bases unmatched. The CDR3 contains 16 residues. Germline V gene sequence: CDR1 SGHRS, CDR2 YFSETQ. Complete variable domain (other parts from reference TRBV5-1 and TRBJ1-3): KAGVTQTPRYLIKTRGQQVTLSCSPISGHRSVSWYQQTPGQGLQFLFEYFSETQRNKGNFPGRFSGRQFSNSRSEMNVSTLELGDSALYLCASSHGQGNGGNTIYFGEGSWLTVV.

This chain links TRBV7-9 with TRBJ2-3, with D unresolved. The CDR3 extends over 13 amino acids. V lost 5 bases, J lost 4 bases, and 10 bases lay in between. Germline values: CDR1 SEHNR, CDR2 FQNEAQ (reference sequence). The CDR3 DNA reads as TGTGCCAGCAGCCCATCGGTCCCAGATACGCAGTATTTT. It yields the protein CASSPSVPDTQYF.

The chain couples TRBV4-1 to TRBJ1-3; D unresolved. CDR1 and CDR2 from the germline V gene are MGHRA and YSYEKL. V gave up 1 base and J gave up 0 bases, with 7 bases separating them. The CDR3 runs 15 residues. The CDR3 bases are TGCGCCAGCAGCCAAGGACTTCTCTCTGGAAACACCATATATTTT. It is translated as CASSQGLLSGNTIYF.

The genes are TRBV6-1 and TRBJ2-1; D gene unclear. The V gene's germline CDR1 is MNHNS and CDR2 SASEGT. This CDR3 spans 11 amino acids. With 3 bases removed from V and 6 bases from J, the gap between germline ends came to 3 bases. The DNA for the CDR3 is TGTGCCAGCAGTGACGTCAATGAGCAGTTCTTC. This sequence encodes CASSDVNEQFF.

V gene TRBV6-4 combines with J gene TRBJ1-2; weak D call: TRBD1 (6 bases). V lost 0 bases to trimming and J lost 4 bases, with 6 bases between them. The length of the CDR3 is 13 residues. In germline, CDR1 is MRHNA, CDR2 SNTAGT. Written as DNA, the CDR3 is TGTGCCAGCAGTGACTCAGGGGGCTATGGCTACACCTTC. Translated: CASSDSGGYGYTF.

The rearrangement joins TRBV10-1 to TRBJ1-2; D is uncertain. Trimming stripped 0 bases from V and 3 bases from J, with 5 bases between. Germline CDR1 WNHNN, CDR2 SYGVQD (reference sequence). The length of the CDR3 is 13 residues. The CDR3 DNA sequence: TGCGCCAGCAGTGAGTCTTCCGACTATGGCTACACCTTC. It is translated as CASSESSDYGYTF.

The chain combines TRBV29-1 with TRBJ2-3, with D perhaps TRBD2 (6 bases). Looked up from germline, CDR1 is SQVTM and CDR2 is ANQGSEA. V lost 5 bases to trimming and J lost 3 bases, with 24 bases between them. The CDR3 totals 17 residues. The CDR3 nucleotides read TGCAGCGTTCAAGGGGACTTTGGACGATATCAAACAGATACGCAGTATTTT. Its translation is CSVQGDFGRYQTDTQYF.

The genes are TRBV6-4 and TRBJ2-1; D gene ambiguous. The CDR3 totals 15 residues. Trimming removed 3 bases from V and 6 bases from J, with 15 bases in between. The germline V gene has CDR1 MRHNA and CDR2 SNTAGT. CDR3 sequence reads: CASSESSSSSNEQFF. In DNA, the CDR3 is TGTGCCAGCAGTGAGTCCTCCTCTTCTAGCAATGAGCAGTTCTTC.

This sequence joins TRBV5-4 and TRBJ2-7; 9 bases are a match to TRBD1. The J segment lost 3 bases and the V segment lost 6 bases, leaving 10 bases of the junction unmatched. From germline, CDR1 is SGHNT and CDR2 YYREEE (reference sequence). The CDR3 length is 15 residues. In DNA form, the CDR3 reads TGTGCCAGCACCTCAGGACAGGGGAAATTCTACGAGCAGTACTTC. It is translated as CASTSGQGKFYEQYF.

This chain uses TRBV13 with TRBJ2-2; 7 bases are a match to TRBD2. Germline V lookup: CDR1 PRHDT, CDR2 FYEKMQ (reference sequence). V shed 4 bases, J shed 6 bases, and the junction held 5 bases outside the gene matches. The CDR3 covers 14 residues. Here the CDR3 DNA reads TGTGCCAGCAGCTCCCAGCGGGGCTCCGGGGAGCTGTTTTTT. It encodes CASSSQRGSGELFF.